The 32 T cell receptor beta chains given below trace back to one sample, sequenced in a study of T-cell memory formation after mild COVID-19. Via MiXCR, TCRdb re-called the 5' RACE reads, giving one row per CDR3 protein. The repertoire has around 80,000 distinct CDR3 sequences, over 11% of them found once; the top ten carry 25% to 35%. Sample: PBMCs or a T cell subset sorted from them (not recorded which). These receptors all come from an adult woman who had mild COVID-19 (a few samples of this study predate the infection). Cell type and time point are not known.

The chain combines TRBV12-3 or TRBV12-4 with TRBJ2-3; D call uncertain. Trimming stripped 3 bases from V and 2 bases from J, with 12 bases between. CDR3 length equals 15 residues. The CDR3 nucleotides are TGTGCCAGCAGTTTCTCAGCGTTTGCCACAGATACGCAGTATTTT. Translated, it gives CASSFSAFATDTQYF.

The genes are TRBV6-2 or TRBV6-3 and TRBJ2-7, with D perhaps matching TRBD1 or TRBD2 (6 bases each). CDR3 size: 12 residues. Trimming pared 7 bases from V and 4 bases from J, leaving 11 bases between. Germline CDR1 reads MNHEY; CDR2 reads SVGEGT. CDR3 sequence (DNA): TGTGCCAGCATCGGGGGCGAATACGAGCAGTACTTC. Protein product: CASIGGEYEQYF.

This clonotype has a handful of counts. J is TRBJ1-5 and V is TRBV24-1, with 7 bases fitting TRBD1. There are 13 residues in the CDR3. Trimming at V came to 4 bases and at J to 6 bases, leaving 2 bases not matched to a gene. CDR1 is KGHDR, CDR2 SFDVKD, per germline. The CDR3 DNA sequence: TGTGCCACCAGTGACCAGGGGGTTCAGCCCCAGCATTTT. Translating it yields CATSDQGVQPQHF.

The gene calls are TRBV4-3 and TRBJ2-2, with TRBD2 identical over 8 bases. V trimming: 3 bases; J trimming: 4 bases; junction bases outside the gene matches: 16. Germline V gene lookup returns CDR1 LGHNA and CDR2 YSLEER. CDR3 length: 19 amino acids. CDR3 sequence reads: CASSQKRSLSLAVTGELFF. CDR3 sequence (DNA): TGCGCCAGCAGCCAGAAAAGGTCTTTATCACTAGCGGTCACCGGGGAGCTGTTTTTT.

The gene calls are TRBV12-3 or TRBV12-4 and TRBJ2-1, with TRBD2 matching 8 bases. The V gene end was trimmed by 6 bases and the J gene end by 5 bases; junction bases not matched to a gene: 15. The CDR3 sequence is 17 residues long. CDR3 sequence: CASSRSGGTSRHNEQFF. In DNA form, the CDR3 reads TGTGCCAGCAGCCGCTCGGGTGGGACTAGTCGGCACAATGAGCAGTTCTTC.

The chain carries TRBV19 and TRBJ1-1; D is perhaps TRBD1 (6 bases). Between the trimmed V and J ends, which lost 10 bases and 0 bases, there was a span of 12 bases. This CDR3 is built from 13 residues. From germline, CDR1 is LNHDA and CDR2 SQIVND (reference sequence). CDR3 sequence: CATRQALNTEAFF. In DNA form, the CDR3 reads TGTGCCACCAGACAGGCCTTGAACACTGAAGCTTTCTTT.

The chain links TRBV27 to TRBJ2-7; weak D call: TRBD2 (5 bases). This CDR3 contains 14 residues. Germline V gives CDR1 MNHEY, CDR2 SMNVEV (reference sequence). V was trimmed by 10 bases and J by 1 base, leaving 17 bases between them. The CDR3: CATQAVFGSYEQYF. The CDR3 nucleotides read TGTGCCACGCAAGCGGTGTTTGGGTCCTACGAGCAGTACTTC.

In its sample, this clonotype was seen a few times. The genes are TRBV20-1 and TRBJ2-1; 7 bases map to TRBD2. CDR3 length equals 15 residues. V lost 3 bases to trimming and J lost 4 bases; unmatched junction nucleotides: 9. The germline CDR1 and CDR2 sequences are DFQATT and SNEGSKA (reference sequence). The CDR3 here is CSASSTASGYNEQFF. The CDR3 bases are TGCAGTGCTAGTTCAACGGCTAGCGGATACAATGAGCAGTTCTTC.

CDR3 sequence reads: CASRMNYLYEQYF. CDR3 in DNA: TGTGCCAGCAGGATGAATTACCTGTACGAGCAGTACTTC. The chain carries TRBV2 and TRBJ2-7; D gene uncertain. Germline-derived CDR1 and CDR2 are SNHLY and FYNNEI. The CDR3 loop spans 13 amino acids. V shed 6 bases and J shed 4 bases, with 13 bases lying between them.

Ten or more counts support this clonotype. The V and J genes are TRBV4-3 and TRBJ2-7; TRBD2 agrees at 7 bases. The CDR3 loop spans 16 amino acids. V shed 1 base, J shed 2 bases, and the junction held 8 bases outside the gene matches. Germline loops: CDR1 LGHNA, CDR2 YSLEER. The CDR3 DNA sequence: TGCGCCAGCAGCCAAGGGACTAGTTTGACAACCTACGAGCAGTACTTC. It translates to CASSQGTSLTTYEQYF.

This chain joins TRBV29-1 and TRBJ1-1; D is undetermined. V was clipped by 1 base and J by 10 bases, with 13 bases between them. Looked up from germline, CDR1 is SQVTM and CDR2 is ANQGSEA. The CDR3 length is 12 residues. CDR3 nucleotide sequence: TGCAGCGTTGAAGGAGTCGACGGTACAGCTTTCTTT. This gives the protein CSVEGVDGTAFF.

Many counts were recorded for this clonotype. The gene calls are TRBV7-3 and TRBJ2-3; 10 nucleotides align to TRBD2. CDR1 and CDR2 from the germline V gene are SGHTA and FQGTGA. The CDR3 has 16 residues. The ends lost 4 bases at V and 2 bases at J; junction bases unmatched: 6. The CDR3 reads CASSSQAGGDTDTQYF. DNA of the CDR3: TGTGCCAGCAGCTCCCAAGCGGGGGGGGACACAGATACGCAGTATTTT.

This chain uses TRBV4-3 with TRBJ2-3; 9 positions match TRBD1. V was clipped by 4 bases and J by 4 bases; unmatched bases: 6. The length of the CDR3 is 15 residues. Per the germline V gene, CDR1 is LGHNA and CDR2 is YSLEER. In DNA, the CDR3 is TGCGCCAGCAGCCCCGGGACAGGGTCGGCAGATACGCAGTATTTT. It specifies CASSPGTGSADTQYF.

There are a few counts of this clonotype. This chain uses TRBV20-1 with TRBJ1-5, with D unresolved. The CDR3 is 15 residues long. Germline V gene lookup returns CDR1 DFQATT and CDR2 SNEGSKA (reference sequence). The ends were cut back, 0 bases at V and 3 bases at J, with 12 bases in the middle. The CDR3 coding sequence is TGCAGTGCTAGAGATCTGGCAGGATCCAATCAGCCCCAGCATTTT. It translates to CSARDLAGSNQPQHF.

The sample holds a few counts of this clonotype. The chain has TRBV7-6 and TRBJ1-1; a possible D gene is TRBD1 (5 bases). This CDR3 has 15 residues. CDR1 SGHVS and CDR2 FNYEAQ come from the germline V gene. V was shortened by 5 bases and J by 4 bases, with 17 bases between the two germline ends. The CDR3 region has the DNA TGTGCCAGCAGCCCACAGTGGGGGAAGATCACTGAAGCTTTCTTT. It encodes CASSPQWGKITEAFF.

V gene TRBV5-1 combines with J gene TRBJ2-3; D may be TRBD1 (6 bases). The CDR3 is 14 amino acids. Germline CDR1 is SGHRS and CDR2 is YFSETQ. V was trimmed by 4 bases and J by 4 bases, leaving 13 bases between them. In nucleotides, the CDR3 is TGCGCCAGCAGCACGACAGGTCCCCCAGATACGCAGTATTTT. Protein: CASSTTGPPDTQYF.

This clonotype showed up just a few times. This chain joins TRBV7-2 and TRBJ2-1; no firm D call. CDR3 length: 15 residues. CDR1 and CDR2 from the germline V gene are SGHTA and FQGNSA. V was trimmed by 1 base and J by 4 bases, leaving 11 bases between them. CDR3 in amino acids: CASSLVSGRYNEQFF. For the CDR3, the DNA is TGTGCCAGCAGCTTAGTATCTGGGCGATACAATGAGCAGTTCTTC.

This clonotype was found a few times. The V gene is TRBV2, the J gene TRBJ2-3; D unclear. From germline, CDR1 is SNHLY and CDR2 FYNNEI. CDR3 length equals 16 residues. V lost 4 bases, J lost 0 bases, and 14 bases lay in between. The CDR3 sequence is CASSGPHYYSTDTQYF. In DNA form, the CDR3 reads TGTGCCAGCAGTGGTCCACACTACTATAGCACAGATACGCAGTATTTT. The full variable domain, completed using reference TRBV2 and TRBJ2-3, is EPEVTQTPSHQVTQMGQEVILRCVPISNHLYFYWYRQILGQKVEFLVSFYNNEISEKSEIFDDQFSVERPDGSNFTLKIRSTKLEDSAMYFCASSGPHYYSTDTQYFGPGTRLTVL.

This CDR3 reads CSVRQYGDIQYF. CDR3 sequence (DNA): TGCAGCGTTCGACAGTACGGGGACATTCAGTACTTC. The chain recombines TRBV29-1 with TRBJ2-4; either TRBD1 or TRBD2 may fit D (5 bases each). From germline, CDR1 is SQVTM and CDR2 ANQGSEA. Trimming took 5 bases from V and 8 from J, leaving 13 bases between them. The CDR3 runs 12 residues.

The CDR3 coding sequence is TGTGCCAGCAGTTACTCTAGCGGGGGGCTCAATGAGCAGTTCTTC. Its protein product is CASSYSSGGLNEQFF. This sequence joins TRBV6-5 and TRBJ2-1; 10 nucleotides match TRBD2. This CDR3 is built from 15 residues. Germline V gives CDR1 MNHEY, CDR2 SVGAGI. The V segment lost 0 bases and the J segment 6 bases; nucleotides outside the gene matches: 2.

This clonotype came up a few times. This chain uses TRBV5-1 with TRBJ1-2; unclear D gene. CDR3 length: 14 residues. V lost 0 bases and J lost 7, with 13 bases in between. Germline V gives CDR1 SGHRS, CDR2 YFSETQ. The CDR3 region has the DNA TGCGCCAGCAGCTTGGAACGGTCCGGGAGTGGCTACACCTTC. This translates into CASSLERSGSGYTF.

This clonotype was recorded at least ten times. This rearrangement joins TRBV2 to TRBJ2-7; 10 positions agree with TRBD2. Per germline, CDR1 SNHLY and CDR2 FYNNEI. Losses at the gene ends were 4 bases for V and 2 bases for J; bases not matched to a gene: 2. The CDR3 is 14 residues long. The CDR3 bases are TGTGCCAGCAGTGTAGGGACTAGCGCCTACGAGCAGTACTTC. Translation: CASSVGTSAYEQYF.

This clonotype was observed many times. The rearrangement links TRBV20-1 to TRBJ2-1; no clear D. V was clipped by 0 bases and J by 0 bases, with 6 bases between them. Germline V gives CDR1 DFQATT, CDR2 SNEGSKA (reference sequence). The CDR3 is 14 residues long. CDR3: CSARDGNSYNEQFF. The CDR3 nucleotides are TGCAGTGCTAGAGACGGAAACTCCTACAATGAGCAGTTCTTC.

This chain links TRBV29-1 with TRBJ2-1; 11 bases line up with TRBD2. The J segment lost 2 bases and the V segment lost 3 bases, leaving 3 bases of the junction unmatched. The V gene's germline CDR1 is SQVTM and CDR2 ANQGSEA. This CDR3 comprises 15 residues. DNA for the CDR3: TGCAGCGTTGACCGGGGACTAGCGGCCTACAATGAGCAGTTCTTC. It specifies CSVDRGLAAYNEQFF.

In this sample, this clonotype turned up a few times. The genes are TRBV20-1 and TRBJ2-7, with TRBD2 matching 13 bases. V shed 6 bases and J 3 bases; nucleotides not matched to a gene: 5. The CDR3 length is 14 residues. From germline, CDR1 is DFQATT and CDR2 SNEGSKA (reference sequence). The CDR3 nucleotides are TGCAGTGCCCTTAGACTAGCGGGAGGCTACGAGCAGTACTTC. Translated, it gives CSALRLAGGYEQYF.

The rearrangement uses TRBV5-6 and TRBJ1-4; perhaps TRBD1 as D (6 bases). Germline CDR1 SGHDT, CDR2 YYEEEE. This CDR3 contains 16 residues. V was shortened by 1 base and J by 7 bases, with 17 bases between the two germline ends. CDR3 nucleotides: TGTGCCAGCAGCTTGTACCGAACAGGGCTGGGTGAAAAACTGTTTTTT. Encoded protein: CASSLYRTGLGEKLFF.

This clonotype has more than one count but fewer than ten. This chain links TRBV12-3 or TRBV12-4 with TRBJ2-1; 7 bases align to TRBD2. CDR3 length: 17 amino acids. V was pared by 6 bases and J by 4 bases, with 15 bases of the junction left unmatched. CDR3 sequence: CASSLTSEKDLYNEQFF. CDR3 DNA: TGTGCCAGCAGCCTTACTAGCGAGAAGGACCTTTACAATGAGCAGTTCTTC.

The chain combines TRBV5-4 with TRBJ2-3; 15 bases are shared with TRBD2. Germline V gives CDR1 SGHNT, CDR2 YYREEE (reference sequence). The CDR3 loop spans 18 amino acids. Losses at the gene ends were 3 bases for V and 3 bases for J; bases not matched to a gene: 8. The chain's CDR3 is CASSSGTSGRIGTDTQYF. As DNA, the CDR3 is TGTGCCAGCAGCTCCGGGACTAGCGGGAGGATTGGGACAGATACGCAGTATTTT.

This clonotype was found many times. V is TRBV7-8 and J is TRBJ2-1, with 9 bases fitting TRBD2. Trimming removed 6 bases from V and 0 bases from J; junction bases left unmatched: 9. This CDR3 is 17 amino acids long. The germline V gene has CDR1 SGHVS and CDR2 FQNEAQ. The CDR3 here is CASSYPSGANSYNEQFF. CDR3 in DNA: TGTGCCAGCAGTTACCCTAGCGGGGCGAACTCCTACAATGAGCAGTTCTTC.

The CDR3: CASTSTSPGEYNSPLHF. CDR3 coding DNA: TGTGCCAGCACCAGCACTAGCCCAGGGGAGTATAATTCACCCCTCCACTTT. This chain links TRBV7-9 with TRBJ1-6; tentatively, D is TRBD1 (6 bases). V shed 7 bases and J shed 4 bases, with 20 bases lying between them. From germline, CDR1 is SEHNR and CDR2 FQNEAQ (reference sequence). The CDR3 sequence is 17 residues long. The full variable domain, its missing parts supplied by reference TRBV7-9 and TRBJ1-6, is DTGVSQNPRHKITKRGQNVTFRCDPISEHNRLYWYRQTLGQGPEFLTYFQNEAQLEKSRLLSDRFSAERPKGSFSTLEIQRTEQGDSAMYLCASTSTSPGEYNSPLHFGNGTRLTVT.

This clonotype was recorded at least ten times. J is TRBJ2-1 and V is TRBV12-3 or TRBV12-4; TRBD2 aligns across 10 bases. Trimming took 5 bases from V and 7 from J; bases not matched to a gene: 2. The CDR3 totals 13 residues. For the CDR3, the DNA is TGTGCCAGCAGTAGCGGGGGGGGTAATGAGCAGTTCTTC. Protein product: CASSSGGGNEQFF.

This clonotype was counted only a few times. This rearrangement joins TRBV12-3 or TRBV12-4 to TRBJ2-5, with a weak D call TRBD2 (5 bases). This CDR3 has 12 amino acids. Between the trimmed V and J ends, which lost 7 bases and 6 bases, there was a span of 12 bases. This CDR3 is CASTPAGKTQYF. The CDR3 bases are TGTGCCAGCACCCCGGCCGGGAAGACCCAGTACTTC.